This T cell receptor beta chain was identified during a study of identical twins (dated by TCRdb to about 2016). Some background on the complete study: To test whether fetal clonotypes persist, the study used deep sequencing on TCR alpha and beta repertoires from monozygotic twins, unrelated adults of various ages, and cord blood. Replicate twin experiments were performed at different times using different library preparation protocols to rule out contamination.

This clonotype came up many times. This clone's antigen is unknown. Qualities for individual bases were not recorded, and no much larger clone is one base off. Taken from the germline V gene, the CDR1 and CDR2 loops are SGHDT and YYEEEE. The CDR3 runs 16 amino acids, cysteine and phenylalanine included. Only the CDR3 DNA stays, 48 bases, in frame from base 1. Trimming accounts for 4 bases at V and 3 bases at J, while the number of junction bases matched to no gene is 6. All donors were healthy Caucasians. Using Miltenyi CD45RO+ enrichment and human naive T-cell isolation kits, memory (CD45RO+) and naive T cells were isolated from PBMC. The study at large found these results: Abundant cord blood beta clonotypes had fewer insertions, young adult naive repertoires showed a similar but weaker trend, and memory repertoires showed no such trend. Zero-insertion analyses could be partly confounded by invariant T cells such as MAIT and iNKT, though diverse VJ usage argued against such confounding for most clonotypes. Out-of-frame TCR alpha sequences shared between twins showed an excess of low generation-probability sequences compared with coincidental sharing between unrelated individuals. Excess twin sharing in beta out-of-frame sequences was weaker because fewer shared sequences lowered the signal-to-noise ratio. In monozygotic twins, out-of-frame TCR alpha sharing was systematically underestimated by recombination models, although the models agreed with sharing between unrelated individuals. Because the same donors could not be followed over many years, the conclusions relied on cross-sectional statistical analysis.

Library creation used 5' RACE. TCRdb names Illumina HiSeq 2000 as the instrument used. A universal primer binding site was added through template switching, and the final cDNA carried a unique molecular identifier so that TCR cDNA molecules could be counted accurately. Specific primers in the conserved constant-segment region were used to synthesize first-strand cDNA for TCR alpha and beta chains. To control for contamination, every cDNA library was double barcoded, receiving both a SMART-Mk sample barcode and Illumina barcodes. TruSeq adapter sequences, together with Illumina sample barcodes, were added in two successive PCR steps. The TCR alpha and beta cDNA libraries were sequenced on the Illumina HiSeq platform using custom primers. The authors processed their data as follows. MiGEC processed the raw reads to extract unique molecular identifiers, while MiXCR was used to determine the CDR3 positions. For each individual, recombination models were inferred using an EM algorithm with the repgenHMM and IGoR tools. Shared clonotypes were analyzed with the tcR package in R, and sharing was normalized by the product of cloneset sizes. To study raw recombination free of thymic and clonal selection effects, out-of-frame nonproductive sequences were analyzed. The public reads were run again by TCRdb, first through fastp at Q25 and then through MiXCR, and only productive beta chains were kept. Every distinct CDR3 protein forms one entry, paired with its most common genes and DNA. TCRdb, not the authors, supplied the V and J calls. Across this sample there are around 230,000 distinct CDR3 sequences, with roughly 9.4% seen only once. The ten largest clones represent around 5.1% of the sample.

The sequence links TRBV5-6 to TRBJ2-7, with TRBD2 matching 14 junction bases. The sequencing sample was made of memory (CD45RO+) T cells sorted from blood. The intended sense of this specimen's cell subset or site label: CD45RO+ enriched T cells. This TCR derives from a woman aged 18-29 years in good health. The DNA sequence is TGTGCCAGCAGCCCTGGACTAGCGGGAGGATTCTACGAGCAGTACTTC. This sequence encodes CASSPGLAGGFYEQYF.